The T cell receptor (beta chain) described here comes from a study of blood T cell repertoires in COVID-19. Membership in each cohort depended on participant-reported clinical history. Assay: immunoSEQ multiplex PCR; the TCRdb copy retains only in-frame clones and omits some. This sample has under 200,000 clones, with about 89% found just once. The sample comprised PBMCs or T cells enriched from blood (not recorded which). This clonotype was obtained from a woman between 18 and 29 years old who had recovered from COVID-19.

The CDR3 DNA reads TGCGCCAGCAGCCAAGTGTGGACAGGGGATTACGAGCAGTACTTC. It specifies CASSQVWTGDYEQYF. The chain joins TRBV4-1 to TRBJ2-7, with 9 bases fitting TRBD1. Unmatched junction bases numbered 5, after V lost 1 base and J lost 4 bases. Germline CDR1 and CDR2: MGHRA and YSYEKL. The CDR3 covers 15 residues.